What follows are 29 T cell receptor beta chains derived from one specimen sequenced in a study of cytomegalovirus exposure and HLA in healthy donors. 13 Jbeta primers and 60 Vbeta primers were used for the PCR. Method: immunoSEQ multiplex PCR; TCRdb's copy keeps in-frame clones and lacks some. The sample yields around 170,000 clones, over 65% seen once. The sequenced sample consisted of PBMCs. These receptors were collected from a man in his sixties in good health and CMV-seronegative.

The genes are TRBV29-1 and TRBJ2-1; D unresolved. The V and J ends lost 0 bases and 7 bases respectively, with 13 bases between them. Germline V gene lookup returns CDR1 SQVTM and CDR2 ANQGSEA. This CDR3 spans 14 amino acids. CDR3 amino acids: CSVEDETSRNEQFF. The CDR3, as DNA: TGCAGCGTTGAAGATGAGACTTCTCGAAATGAGCAGTTCTTC.

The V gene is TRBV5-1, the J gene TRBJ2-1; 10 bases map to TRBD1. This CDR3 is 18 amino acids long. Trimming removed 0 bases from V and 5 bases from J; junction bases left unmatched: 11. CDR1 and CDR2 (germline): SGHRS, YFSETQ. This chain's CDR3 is CASSLVPTGQGPNNEQFF. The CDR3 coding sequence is TGCGCCAGCAGCTTGGTACCGACGGGACAGGGGCCTAACAATGAGCAGTTCTTC.

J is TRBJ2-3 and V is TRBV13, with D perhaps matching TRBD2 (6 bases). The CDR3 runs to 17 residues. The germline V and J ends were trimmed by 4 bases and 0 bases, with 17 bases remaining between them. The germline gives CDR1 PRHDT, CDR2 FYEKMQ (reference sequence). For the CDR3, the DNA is TGTGCCAGCAGCTCCCGGTTTAGCGGAGCTAGCACAGATACGCAGTATTTT. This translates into CASSSRFSGASTDTQYF.

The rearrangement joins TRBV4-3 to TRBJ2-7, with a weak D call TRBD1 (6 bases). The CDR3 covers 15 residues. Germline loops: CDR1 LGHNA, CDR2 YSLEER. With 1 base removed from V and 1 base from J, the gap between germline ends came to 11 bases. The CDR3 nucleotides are TGCGCCAGCAGCCAAGGAACAGGGTTGTCCTACGAGCAGTACTTC. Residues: CASSQGTGLSYEQYF.

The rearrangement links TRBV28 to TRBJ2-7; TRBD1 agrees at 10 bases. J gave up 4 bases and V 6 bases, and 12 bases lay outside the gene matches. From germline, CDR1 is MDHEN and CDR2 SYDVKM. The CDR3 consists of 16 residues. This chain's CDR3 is CASSPGGGQGLYEQYF. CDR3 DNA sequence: TGTGCCAGCAGCCCGGGCGGGGGACAGGGGCTGTACGAGCAGTACTTC.

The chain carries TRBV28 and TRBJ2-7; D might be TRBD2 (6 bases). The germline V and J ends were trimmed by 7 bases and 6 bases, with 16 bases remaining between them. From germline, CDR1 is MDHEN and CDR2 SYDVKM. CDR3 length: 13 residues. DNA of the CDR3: TGTGCCAGCAATCGGGGGAGGTGGTTCGAGCAGTACTTC. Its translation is CASNRGRWFEQYF.

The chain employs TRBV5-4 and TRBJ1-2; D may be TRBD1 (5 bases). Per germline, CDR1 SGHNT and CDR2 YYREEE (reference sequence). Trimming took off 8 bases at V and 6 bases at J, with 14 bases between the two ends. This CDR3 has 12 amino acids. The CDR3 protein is CASLSGLDGYTF. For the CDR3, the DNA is TGTGCCAGTCTATCGGGACTCGATGGCTACACCTTC. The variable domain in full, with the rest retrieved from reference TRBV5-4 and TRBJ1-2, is ETGVTQSPTHLIKTRGQQVTLRCSSQSGHNTVSWYQQALGQGPQFIFQYYREEENGRGNFPPRFSGLQFPNYSSELNVNALELDDSALYLCASLSGLDGYTFGSGTRLTVV.

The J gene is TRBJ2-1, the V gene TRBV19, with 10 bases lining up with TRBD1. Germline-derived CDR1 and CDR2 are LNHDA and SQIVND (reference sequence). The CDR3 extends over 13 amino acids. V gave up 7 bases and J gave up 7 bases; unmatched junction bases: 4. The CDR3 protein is CASTRDRGNEQFF. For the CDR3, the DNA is TGTGCCAGTACCCGGGACAGGGGTAATGAGCAGTTCTTC. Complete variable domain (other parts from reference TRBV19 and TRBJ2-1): DGGITQSPKYLFRKEGQNVTLSCEQNLNHDAMYWYRQDPGQGLRLIYYSQIVNDFQKGDIAEGYSVSREKKESFPLTVTSAQKNPTAFYLCASTRDRGNEQFFGPGTRLTVL.

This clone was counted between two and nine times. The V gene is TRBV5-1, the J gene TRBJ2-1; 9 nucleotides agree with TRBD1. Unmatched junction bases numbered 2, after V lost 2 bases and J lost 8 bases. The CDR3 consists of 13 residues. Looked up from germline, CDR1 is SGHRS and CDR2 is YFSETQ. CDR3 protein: CASSLTGGDEQFF. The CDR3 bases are TGCGCCAGCAGCTTAACAGGGGGCGATGAGCAGTTCTTC.

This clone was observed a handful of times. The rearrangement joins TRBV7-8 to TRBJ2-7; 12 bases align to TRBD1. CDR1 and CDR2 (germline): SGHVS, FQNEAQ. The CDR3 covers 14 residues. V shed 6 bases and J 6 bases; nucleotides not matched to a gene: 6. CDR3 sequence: CASRAGQGAGEQYF. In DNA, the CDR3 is TGTGCCAGCAGGGCGGGACAGGGGGCAGGCGAGCAGTACTTC.

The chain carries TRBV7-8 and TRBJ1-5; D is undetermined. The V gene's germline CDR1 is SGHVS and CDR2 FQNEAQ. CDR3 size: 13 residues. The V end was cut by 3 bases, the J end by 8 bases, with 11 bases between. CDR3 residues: CASSFEAPEPQHF. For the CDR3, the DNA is TGTGCCAGCAGCTTCGAGGCGCCCGAGCCCCAGCATTTT. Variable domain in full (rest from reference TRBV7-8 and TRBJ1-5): GAGVSQSPRYKVAKRGQDVALRCDPISGHVSLFWYQQALGQGPEFLTYFQNEAQLDKSGLPSDRFFAERPEGSVSTLKIQRTQQEDSAVYLCASSFEAPEPQHFGDGTRLSIL.

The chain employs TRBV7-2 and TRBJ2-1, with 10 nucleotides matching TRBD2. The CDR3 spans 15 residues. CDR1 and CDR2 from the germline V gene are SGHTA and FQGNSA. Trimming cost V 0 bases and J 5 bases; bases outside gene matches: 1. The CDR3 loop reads CASSLALAGDNEQFF. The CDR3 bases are TGTGCCAGCAGCTTAGCCCTAGCGGGGGACAATGAGCAGTTCTTC.

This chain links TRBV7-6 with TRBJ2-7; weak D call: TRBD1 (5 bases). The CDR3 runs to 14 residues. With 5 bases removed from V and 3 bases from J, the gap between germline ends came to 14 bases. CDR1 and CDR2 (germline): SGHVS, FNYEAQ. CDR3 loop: CASSQLDTGYEQYF. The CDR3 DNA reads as TGTGCCAGCAGCCAACTGGACACCGGCTACGAGCAGTACTTC.

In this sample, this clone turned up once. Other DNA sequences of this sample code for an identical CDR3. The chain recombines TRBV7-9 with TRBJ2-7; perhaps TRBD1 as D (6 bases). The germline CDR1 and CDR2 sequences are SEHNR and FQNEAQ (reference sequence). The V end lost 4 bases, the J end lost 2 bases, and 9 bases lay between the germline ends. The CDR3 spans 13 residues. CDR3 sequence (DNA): TGTGCCAGCAGCTCCGGGACAACCTACGAGCAGTACTTC. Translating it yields CASSSGTTYEQYF.

The CDR3 DNA is TGTGCCAGCACTCCAACTAGGGACACAGATACGCAGTATTTT. It encodes CASTPTRDTDTQYF. The rearrangement links TRBV6-5 to TRBJ2-3; maybe TRBD2 (5 bases). Trimming cost V 7 bases and J 2 bases, with 13 bases left between them. CDR3 length: 14 amino acids. Germline CDR1 is MNHEY and CDR2 is SVGAGI.

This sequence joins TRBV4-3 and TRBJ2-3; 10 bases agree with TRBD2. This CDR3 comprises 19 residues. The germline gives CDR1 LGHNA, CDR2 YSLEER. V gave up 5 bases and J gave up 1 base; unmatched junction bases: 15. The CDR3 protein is CASSKDPSGSWDRTDTQYF. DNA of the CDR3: TGCGCCAGCAGCAAGGATCCTAGCGGGAGTTGGGATCGCACAGATACGCAGTATTTT.

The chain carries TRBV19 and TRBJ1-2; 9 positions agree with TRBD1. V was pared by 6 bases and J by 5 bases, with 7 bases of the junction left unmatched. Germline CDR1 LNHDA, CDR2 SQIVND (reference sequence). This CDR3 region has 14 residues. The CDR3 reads CASRPTGGAYGYTF. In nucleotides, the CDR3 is TGTGCCAGTAGGCCTACAGGGGGCGCGTATGGCTACACCTTC.

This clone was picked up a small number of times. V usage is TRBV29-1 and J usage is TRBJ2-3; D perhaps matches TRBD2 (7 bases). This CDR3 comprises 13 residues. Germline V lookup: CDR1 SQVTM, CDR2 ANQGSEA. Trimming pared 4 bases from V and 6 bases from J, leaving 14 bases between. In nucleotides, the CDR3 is TGCAGCGTTGGGCGGGGGCCCGGGGATACGCAGTATTTT. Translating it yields CSVGRGPGDTQYF.

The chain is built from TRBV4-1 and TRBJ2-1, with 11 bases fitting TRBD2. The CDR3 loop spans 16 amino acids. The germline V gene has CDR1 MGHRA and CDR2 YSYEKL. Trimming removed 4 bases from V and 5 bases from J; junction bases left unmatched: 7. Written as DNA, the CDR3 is TGCGCCAGCAGCCTCTTCGGGACTAGCGGAGACAATGAGCAGTTCTTC. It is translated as CASSLFGTSGDNEQFF.

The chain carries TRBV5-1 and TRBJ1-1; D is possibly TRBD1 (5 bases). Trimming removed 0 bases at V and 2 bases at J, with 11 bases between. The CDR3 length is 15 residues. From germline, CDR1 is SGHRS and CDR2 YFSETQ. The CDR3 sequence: CASSLAGLGNTEAFF. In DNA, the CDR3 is TGCGCCAGCAGCTTGGCAGGGTTAGGTAACACTGAAGCTTTCTTT.

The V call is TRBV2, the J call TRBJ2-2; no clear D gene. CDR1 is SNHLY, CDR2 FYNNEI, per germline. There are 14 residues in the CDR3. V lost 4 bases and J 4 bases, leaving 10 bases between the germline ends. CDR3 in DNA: TGTGCCAGCAGTGGGGCGATGAGCACCGGGGAGCTGTTTTTT. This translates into CASSGAMSTGELFF.

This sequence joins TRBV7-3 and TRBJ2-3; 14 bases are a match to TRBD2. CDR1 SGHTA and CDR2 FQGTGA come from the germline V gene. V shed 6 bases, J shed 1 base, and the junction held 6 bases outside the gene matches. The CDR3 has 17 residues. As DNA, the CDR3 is TGTGCCAGCAGTTCGGCGACTAGCGGGAGGGGCACAGATACGCAGTATTTT. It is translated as CASSSATSGRGTDTQYF.

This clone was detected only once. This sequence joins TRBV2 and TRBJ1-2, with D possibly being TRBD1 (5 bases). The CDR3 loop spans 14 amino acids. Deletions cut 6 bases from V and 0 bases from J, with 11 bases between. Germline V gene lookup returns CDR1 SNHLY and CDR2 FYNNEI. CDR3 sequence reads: CASSPDTTNYGYTF. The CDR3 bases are TGTGCCAGCAGCCCGGACACTACTAACTATGGCTACACCTTC.

The CDR3 is CASSQTAGGEQFF. CDR3 coding DNA: TGCGCCAGCAGTCAGACAGCGGGGGGTGAGCAGTTCTTC. The J gene is TRBJ2-1, the V gene TRBV5-1; 9 nucleotides agree with TRBD2. The CDR3 runs to 13 residues. The germline V gene has CDR1 SGHRS and CDR2 YFSETQ. Unmatched junction bases numbered 6, after V lost 5 bases and J lost 9 bases.

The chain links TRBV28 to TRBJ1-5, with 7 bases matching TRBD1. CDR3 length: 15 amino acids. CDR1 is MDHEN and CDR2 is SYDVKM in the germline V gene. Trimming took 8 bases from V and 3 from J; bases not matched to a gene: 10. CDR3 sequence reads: CASQLGGQINQPQHF. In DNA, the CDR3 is TGTGCCAGCCAGCTTGGGGGACAGATCAATCAGCCCCAGCATTTT.

CDR3 amino acids: CASSPSERAGKETQYF. In DNA form, the CDR3 reads TGTGCCAGCAGCCCCTCGGAGAGGGCGGGGAAAGAGACCCAGTACTTC. This chain uses TRBV2 with TRBJ2-5; maybe TRBD2 (6 bases). This CDR3 has 16 amino acids. Germline V CDR1 and CDR2: SNHLY, FYNNEI. Trimming cost V 6 bases and J 3 bases, with 20 bases left between them.

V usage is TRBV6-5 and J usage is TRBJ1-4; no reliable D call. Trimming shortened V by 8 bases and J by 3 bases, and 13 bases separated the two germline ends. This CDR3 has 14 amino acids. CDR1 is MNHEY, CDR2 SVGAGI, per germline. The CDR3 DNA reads TGTGCCAGCGGCCGAGGCGACGCTAATGAAAAACTGTTTTTT. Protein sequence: CASGRGDANEKLFF.

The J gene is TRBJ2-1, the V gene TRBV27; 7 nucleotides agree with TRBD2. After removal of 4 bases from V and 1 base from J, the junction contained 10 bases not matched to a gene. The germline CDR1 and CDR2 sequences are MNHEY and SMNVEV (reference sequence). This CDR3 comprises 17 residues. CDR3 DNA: TGTGCCAGCAGTTACGCAAGCGGGATAAGTTCCTACAATGAGCAGTTCTTC. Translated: CASSYASGISSYNEQFF.

The CDR3 DNA reads as TGTGCCAGCAGGCCAGCGGGAGGGACTGAAGCTTTCTTT. Residues: CASRPAGGTEAFF. The V gene is TRBV5-4, the J gene TRBJ1-1; D remains ambiguous. V lost 5 bases to trimming and J lost 5 bases, with 13 bases between them. Germline CDR1 reads SGHNT; CDR2 reads YYREEE (reference sequence). CDR3 length equals 13 residues. The full variable domain, completed using reference TRBV5-4 and TRBJ1-1, is ETGVTQSPTHLIKTRGQQVTLRCSSQSGHNTVSWYQQALGQGPQFIFQYYREEENGRGNFPPRFSGLQFPNYSSELNVNALELDDSALYLCASRPAGGTEAFFGQGTRLTVV.